This T cell receptor beta chain was identified in a study of human T cells and chemical hapten exposure. MiXCR, applied by TCRdb to the RACE reads, yields one record per CDR3 protein. The table shows over 95,000 distinct CDR3 sequences, with 9.5% to 15% occurring only once. Time point of the sample: patch test 1, 2 weeks after DPC sensitization. Described treatment: therapeutic diphenylcyclopropenone sensitization with weekly scalp DPC. This clonotype was recorded a few times. Looked up from germline, CDR1 is KGHDR and CDR2 is SFDVKD. Trimming removed 5 bases from V and 4 bases from J; junction bases left unmatched: 9. This CDR3 is 16 amino acids long.

The material was whole blood, obtained in connection with sensitization to the hapten diphenylcyclopropenone (DPC). This TCR was recovered from a woman aged 40 to 50 with alopecia areata. Some clones in this sample may be carry-over from other donors' samples. V gene TRBV24-1 combines with J gene TRBJ1-5; 8 bases are a match to TRBD1. The CDR3 protein is CATSAADRGNNQPQHF. The CDR3, as DNA: TGTGCCACCAGTGCCGCCGACAGGGGCAATAATCAGCCCCAGCATTTT.